Sequencing of this T cell receptor (beta chain) was carried out in a study of cytomegalovirus exposure and HLA in healthy donors. The CDR3 is 12 amino acids. The V end was cut by 2 bases, the J end by 14 bases, with 15 bases between. The germline V gene encodes CDR1 MNHNS and CDR2 SASEGT. A multiplex PCR was run with 60 Vbeta primers and 13 Jbeta primers. The data were produced by immunoSEQ multiplex PCR, yet TCRdb's version contains in-frame clones alone and is incomplete. The sample data list under 150,000 clones. V is TRBV6-1 and J is TRBJ2-5; D might be TRBD1 (5 bases). Source material: PBMCs. The TCR was taken from a woman aged 60-75 years in good health and CMV-seronegative. CDR3 in DNA: TGTGCCAGCAGTGAAAGGGGCGAAACCCCTTACTTC. Translated: CASSERGETPYF.